These 23 T cell receptor beta chains originate from one sample sequenced in a study of post-analysis software for immune sequencing data. Study-wide findings and caveats: In patients, TRBV5-6, TRBV5-1 and TRBV20-1 belonged to several TRBV segments found more frequently than in controls.

The authors incorporated unique molecular identifiers into the TCR beta cDNA libraries. TCRdb processed the PCR reads anew with MiXCR; each CDR3 protein has one entry. This repertoire shows some 890,000 distinct CDR3 sequences, approximately 53% found once; its top ten account for approximately 4.5%. Their target antigens are unknown. Sequencing was carried out using blood. These receptors were taken from a girl between 5 and 17 years old with multiple sclerosis.

The chain has TRBV5-5 and TRBJ2-1, with 11 bases matching TRBD2. The germline V gene encodes CDR1 SGHKS and CDR2 YYEKEE (reference sequence). The CDR3 runs 17 residues. With V trimmed by 8 bases and J by 5 bases, 15 bases remained unmatched. DNA of the CDR3: TGTGCCAGTTTCCCCCTAGCGGGAGGCCCCAACGACAATGAGCAGTTCTTC. This encodes CASFPLAGGPNDNEQFF.

This chain joins TRBV29-1 and TRBJ2-7; D perhaps matches TRBD2 (5 bases). The length of the CDR3 is 11 residues. In germline, CDR1 is SQVTM, CDR2 ANQGSEA. V dropped 7 bases and J dropped 4 bases, with 11 bases sitting between them. The CDR3 nucleotides read TGCAGCGCCGAGGGTCAATACGAGCAGTACTTC. Translation: CSAEGQYEQYF.

This clonotype occurred a few times. The chain joins TRBV5-1 to TRBJ2-5; 15 bases agree with TRBD2. The CDR3 contains 17 residues. With 5 bases clipped from V and 0 bases from J, the junction kept 5 bases outside the gene matches. CDR1 is SGHRS and CDR2 is YFSETQ in the germline V gene. CDR3 nucleotide sequence: TGCGCCAGCAGTTCGGGACTAGCGGGGGGTCACCAAGAGACCCAGTACTTC. Translated: CASSSGLAGGHQETQYF.

This clonotype was picked up a small number of times. The rearrangement uses TRBV10-2 and TRBJ2-1, with D unclear. From germline, CDR1 is WSHSY and CDR2 SAAADI. V gave up 2 bases and J gave up 7 bases, with 15 bases separating them. The CDR3 covers 15 residues. CDR3 nucleotides: TGCGCCAGCAGTGAGACGAAAAAGAGAACAAATGAGCAGTTCTTC. This translates into CASSETKKRTNEQFF.

With regard to this clonotype: At one end, the junction sequence differs from germline, possibly due to a read error. The gene calls are TRBV5-1 and TRBJ2-5; D might be TRBD1 (6 bases). Per the germline V gene, CDR1 is SGHRS and CDR2 is YFSETQ. This CDR3 is built from 14 residues. The CDR3 reads CASSLISRGETQYF. The CDR3 bases are TGTGCCAGCAGCTTGATTAGCAGGGGAGAGACCCAGTACTTC.

The rearrangement uses TRBV7-9 and TRBJ2-3, with a possible D match to TRBD2 (6 bases). Looked up from germline, CDR1 is SEHNR and CDR2 is FQNEAQ (reference sequence). CDR3 length equals 13 residues. V was cut by 7 bases and J by 6 bases, with 14 bases left in between. Here the CDR3 reads CASNPGSLDTQYF. CDR3 DNA: TGTGCCAGCAACCCCGGGAGCTTGGATACGCAGTATTTT.

The rearrangement uses TRBV30 and TRBJ2-7; TRBD1 matches at 9 bases. There are 12 residues in the CDR3. With 5 bases clipped from V and 5 bases from J, the junction kept 4 bases outside the gene matches. The V gene's germline CDR1 is GTSNPN and CDR2 SVGIG (reference sequence). CDR3 coding DNA: TGTGCCTGGGGACAGGGGATCCACGAGCAGTACTTC. Its translation: CAWGQGIHEQYF. Drawing the rest from reference TRBV30 and TRBJ2-7, the complete variable domain is SQTIHQWPATLVQPVGSPLSLECTVEGTSNPNLYWYRQAAGRGLQLLFYSVGIGQISSEVPQNLSASRPQDRQFILSSKKLLLSDSGFYLCAWGQGIHEQYFGPGTRLTVT.

This clonotype was seen more than once but under ten times. CDR3 nucleotides: TGTGCCAGCAGTTCTTCTAGCGGGAGTCTCTCCTACGAGCAGTACTTC. This gives the protein CASSSSSGSLSYEQYF. This chain links TRBV6-5 with TRBJ2-7, with 10 bases identical to TRBD2. From germline, CDR1 is MNHEY and CDR2 SVGAGI. The J segment lost 0 bases and the V segment lost 4 bases, leaving 6 bases of the junction unmatched. The CDR3 consists of 16 residues.

This sequence joins TRBV5-5 and TRBJ2-1, with D unresolved. This CDR3 spans 12 amino acids. CDR1 and CDR2 (germline): SGHKS, YYEKEE (reference sequence). V dropped 4 bases and J dropped 5 bases, with 7 bases sitting between them. Here the CDR3 reads CASSIWDNEQFF. The CDR3 region has the DNA TGTGCCAGCAGCATCTGGGACAATGAGCAGTTCTTC.

This clonotype was found once. The V gene is TRBV29-1, the J gene TRBJ2-5; D is unresolved. Per the germline V gene, CDR1 is SQVTM and CDR2 is ANQGSEA. V lost 7 bases and J 2 bases, leaving 11 bases between the germline ends. This CDR3 spans 12 amino acids. The CDR3 DNA sequence: TGCAGCGCTAAGCGCCGACAAGAGACCCAGTACTTC. Residues: CSAKRRQETQYF.

The V and J genes are TRBV7-6 and TRBJ2-1, with TRBD2 as a possible D gene (7 bases). Germline V gene lookup returns CDR1 SGHVS and CDR2 FNYEAQ. The CDR3 is 15 amino acids. V gave up 1 base and J gave up 8 bases, with 15 bases separating them. The CDR3 is CASSLGGGGLDEQFF. CDR3 bases: TGTGCCAGCAGCTTAGGAGGGGGGGGGTTGGATGAGCAGTTCTTC.

This chain uses TRBV11-1 with TRBJ2-1; TRBD2 matches 11 bases. Germline V gene data show CDR1 as SGHAT and CDR2 as FQDESV (reference sequence). The ends lost 5 bases at V and 2 bases at J; junction bases unmatched: 20. The CDR3 runs 21 residues. CDR3 sequence: CASSTRDRFGLAGSTYNEQFF. The CDR3 nucleotides read TGTGCCAGCAGCACCCGGGACAGATTCGGACTAGCGGGTTCCACCTACAATGAGCAGTTCTTC.

The chain links TRBV20-1 to TRBJ2-3, with 9 bases that match TRBD1. The germline V gene encodes CDR1 DFQATT and CDR2 SNEGSKA (reference sequence). This CDR3 has 15 amino acids. The V gene end was trimmed by 5 bases and the J gene end by 1 base; junction bases not matched to a gene: 7. The CDR3 reads CSASRGQGRTDTQYF. DNA of the CDR3: TGCAGTGCTTCAAGGGGACAGGGACGCACAGATACGCAGTATTTT.

The CDR3 loop is CASSLDWGGAQQYF. Here the CDR3 DNA reads TGTGCCAGCAGCTTAGATTGGGGAGGGGCGCAGCAGTACTTC. The V gene is TRBV11-2, the J gene TRBJ2-4; TRBD2 matches 7 bases. CDR1 is SGHAT, CDR2 FQNNGV, per germline. V lost 0 bases to trimming and J lost 13 bases; unmatched junction nucleotides: 9. The CDR3 is 14 residues long.

This clonotype was seen more than once but under ten times. The chain carries TRBV6-4 and TRBJ2-1; TRBD2 is a possible D gene (5 bases). The CDR3 is 16 residues long. From germline, CDR1 is MRHNA and CDR2 SNTAGT. With 5 bases removed from V and 5 bases from J, the gap between germline ends came to 19 bases. Here the CDR3 DNA reads TGTGCCAGCAGTTCAATGGACTTATATAGGAACAATGAGCAGTTCTTC. It is translated as CASSSMDLYRNNEQFF.

A few counts support this clonotype. V is TRBV15 and J is TRBJ2-1; 9 nucleotides align to TRBD2. In germline, CDR1 is LNHNV, CDR2 YYDKDF (reference sequence). There are 15 residues in the CDR3. Trimming removed 5 bases from V and 7 bases from J; junction bases left unmatched: 9. The CDR3 bases are TGTGCCACCAGCGGCCAGCGGGAGGCTTGGAATGAGCAGTTCTTC. The encoded protein is CATSGQREAWNEQFF.

CDR3 sequence reads: CASSYSGPPYNEQYF. The CDR3 DNA sequence: TGTGCCAGCAGTTACAGCGGGCCCCCCTACAATGAGCAGTACTTC. This chain links TRBV6-6 with TRBJ2-1; D is perhaps TRBD2 (6 bases). The J call is doubtful: the DNA matches TRBJ2-7 better. CDR1 is MNHNY and CDR2 is SVGAGI in the germline V gene (reference sequence). The CDR3 has 15 amino acids.

The genes are TRBV7-9 and TRBJ2-1; D is possibly TRBD2 (6 bases). Trimming removed 4 bases at V and 8 bases at J, with 15 bases between. Germline lookup yields CDR1 SEHNR and CDR2 FQNEAQ (reference sequence). This CDR3 contains 14 residues. The CDR3 DNA reads as TGTGCCAGCAGCTGGGACGGGGGAGAGGATGAGCAGTTCTTC. Translated: CASSWDGGEDEQFF.

This clonotype was counted between two and nine times. Written as DNA, the CDR3 is TGCAGTGCTCTCCGCGGACTAGCGGGAGGTGAGACCCAGTACTTC. Encoded protein: CSALRGLAGGETQYF. The chain uses TRBV20-1 and TRBJ2-5, with 14 bases aligning to TRBD2. Trimming took 5 bases from V and 5 from J; bases not matched to a gene: 7. Germline CDR1 is DFQATT and CDR2 is SNEGSKA (reference sequence). The CDR3 sequence is 15 residues long.

The J gene is TRBJ2-3, the V gene TRBV5-1; 13 bases agree with TRBD2. Germline CDR1 and CDR2: SGHRS and YFSETQ. V gave up 4 bases and J gave up 5 bases; unmatched junction bases: 4. There are 15 residues in the CDR3. In DNA form, the CDR3 reads TGCGCCAGCAGCCGGACTAGCGGGAGCCTAGATACGCAGTATTTT. As protein: CASSRTSGSLDTQYF.

This chain uses TRBV7-6 with TRBJ1-5, with D possibly matching TRBD1 (6 bases). Trimming left V 5 bases short and J 7 bases short, with 15 bases between. Looked up from germline, CDR1 is SGHVS and CDR2 is FNYEAQ. This CDR3 has 14 amino acids. CDR3 nucleotides: TGTGCCAGCAGCCTGGACAGCTCGGGCCAGCCCCAGCATTTT. Encoded protein: CASSLDSSGQPQHF.

The chain couples TRBV3-1 to TRBJ2-5; 9 positions match TRBD2. V shed 3 bases and J 11 bases; nucleotides not matched to a gene: 10. The CDR3 loop spans 14 amino acids. CDR1 LGHDT and CDR2 YNNKEL come from the germline V gene (reference sequence). CDR3 DNA: TGTGCCAGCAGCCAGACTAGCGGCCACGGGGAGCAGTACTTC. It specifies CASSQTSGHGEQYF.

This clonotype was observed a handful of times. The chain uses TRBV18 and TRBJ1-2; maybe TRBD1 (5 bases). V gave up 6 bases and J gave up 0 bases, with 14 bases separating them. Germline loops: CDR1 KGHSH, CDR2 LQKENI. CDR3 length: 15 residues. The CDR3 here is CASSNDRVSNYGYTF. As DNA, the CDR3 is TGTGCCAGCTCCAACGACAGAGTCTCTAACTATGGCTACACCTTC.